This paragraph reports one T cell receptor (beta chain). The V end was cut by 4 bases, the J end by 2 bases, with 11 bases between. CDR3 length equals 13 residues. From germline, CDR1 is GTSNPN and CDR2 SVGIG (reference sequence). The sample originates from a study of blood T cell repertoires in COVID-19. Across the whole study: COVID-19 samples collected from the United States, Italy and Spain covered acute and convalescent phases. Sample material is recorded as cDNA or gDNA derived from T cells, B-cell-depleted T cells, or PBMCs.

The authors' processing: Reference gene primer amplification in the assay estimated nucleated cell counts. Clones were sequenced by immunoSEQ multiplex PCR, and TCRdb holds only the in-frame ones, with some missing. That table gives V, J and clone size, and the DNA gave D and trimming. The sample lists approximately 150,000 clones, 87% seen once, with nearly 0.95% in the top ten. This TCR derives from a woman in her 50s with acute or convalescent COVID-19. Sequencing was performed on peripheral blood. This chain uses TRBV30 with TRBJ1-1; D is ambiguous. Written as DNA, the CDR3 is TGTGCCTGGACTCCAGGTGAAAACACTGAAGCTTTCTTT. The encoded protein is CAWTPGENTEAFF.